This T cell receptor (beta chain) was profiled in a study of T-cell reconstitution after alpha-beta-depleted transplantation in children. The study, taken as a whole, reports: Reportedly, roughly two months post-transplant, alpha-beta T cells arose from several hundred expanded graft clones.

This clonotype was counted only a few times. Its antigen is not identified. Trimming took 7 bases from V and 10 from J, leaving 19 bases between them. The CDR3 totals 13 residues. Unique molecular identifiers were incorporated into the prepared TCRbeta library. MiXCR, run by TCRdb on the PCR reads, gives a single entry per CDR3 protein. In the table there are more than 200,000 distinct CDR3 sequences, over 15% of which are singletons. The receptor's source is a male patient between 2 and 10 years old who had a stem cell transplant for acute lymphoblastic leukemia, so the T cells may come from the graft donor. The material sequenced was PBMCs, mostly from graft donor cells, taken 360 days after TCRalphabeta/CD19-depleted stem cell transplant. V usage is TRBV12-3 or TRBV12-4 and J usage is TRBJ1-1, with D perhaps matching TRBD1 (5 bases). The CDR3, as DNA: TGTGCCAGCAACGTACGACCCACGGGGGGAGCTTTCTTT. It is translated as CASNVRPTGGAFF.